This TCR beta chain was retrieved from a study of T cell responses to AZD1222 COVID-19 vaccine. Study observations and caveats: It should be noted that donors were predominantly white British and more often female, and clonal diversity was possibly underestimated.

In the case of this clone: Antigen specificity is unknown.

Using immunoSEQ multiplex PCR, the repertoire was profiled, and TCRdb retains in-frame clones only, with some absent. The sample yields 150,000 to 200,000 clones, 70% to 90% seen once. CDR3 length: 15 amino acids. With 6 bases clipped from V and 8 bases from J, the junction kept 12 bases outside the gene matches. Germline V gene sequence: CDR1 MNHEY, CDR2 SVGAGI. The chain links TRBV6-5 to TRBJ2-1, with 8 nucleotides matching TRBD2. The sample was peripheral blood, taken 28 days after the second AZD1222 dose. This TCR was sampled from an adult who received the AZD1222 COVID-19 vaccine. The CDR3 here is CASRFVAGREDEQFF. The CDR3 region has the DNA TGTGCCAGCAGATTTGTAGCGGGGAGGGAGGATGAGCAGTTCTTC.